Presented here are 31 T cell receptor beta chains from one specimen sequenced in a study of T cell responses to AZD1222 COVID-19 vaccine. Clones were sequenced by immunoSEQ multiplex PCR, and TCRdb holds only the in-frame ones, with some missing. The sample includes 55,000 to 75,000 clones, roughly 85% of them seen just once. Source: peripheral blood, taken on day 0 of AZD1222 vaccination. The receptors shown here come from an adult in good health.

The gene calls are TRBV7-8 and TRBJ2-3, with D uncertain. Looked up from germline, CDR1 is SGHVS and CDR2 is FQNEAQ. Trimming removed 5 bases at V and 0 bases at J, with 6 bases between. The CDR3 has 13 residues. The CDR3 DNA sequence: TGTGCCAGCAGCCGACATAGCACAGATACGCAGTATTTT. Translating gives CASSRHSTDTQYF.

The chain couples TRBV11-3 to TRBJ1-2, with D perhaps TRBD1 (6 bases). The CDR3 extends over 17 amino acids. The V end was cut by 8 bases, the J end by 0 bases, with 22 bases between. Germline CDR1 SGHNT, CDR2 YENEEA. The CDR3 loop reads CASASSGGRWTNYGYTF. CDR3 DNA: TGTGCCAGCGCCTCTTCGGGGGGCCGGTGGACTAACTATGGCTACACCTTC.

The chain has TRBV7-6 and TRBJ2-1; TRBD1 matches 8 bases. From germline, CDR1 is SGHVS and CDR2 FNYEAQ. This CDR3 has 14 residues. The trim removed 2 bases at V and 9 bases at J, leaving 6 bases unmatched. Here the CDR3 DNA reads TGTGCCAGCAGCTTAATAGACAGGGGAGGTGAGCAGTTCTTC. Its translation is CASSLIDRGGEQFF.

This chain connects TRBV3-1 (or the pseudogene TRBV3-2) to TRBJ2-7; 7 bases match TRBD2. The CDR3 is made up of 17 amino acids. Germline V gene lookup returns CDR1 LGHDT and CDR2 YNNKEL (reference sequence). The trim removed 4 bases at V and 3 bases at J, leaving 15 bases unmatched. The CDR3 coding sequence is TGTGCCAGCAGCCCGGGGGGAAGAGGGTTCAGGGACTACGAGCAGTACTTC. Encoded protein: CASSPGGRGFRDYEQYF.

In DNA, the CDR3 is TGTGCCAGCAGTTTCTTAGCGGGAGGGTACAATGAGCAGTTCTTC. Translated: CASSFLAGGYNEQFF. This chain uses TRBV6-5 with TRBJ2-1; 11 nucleotides agree with TRBD2. Per the germline V gene, CDR1 is MNHEY and CDR2 is SVGAGI. V lost 4 bases and J lost 4; bases outside the gene matches: 3. The CDR3 extends over 15 amino acids.

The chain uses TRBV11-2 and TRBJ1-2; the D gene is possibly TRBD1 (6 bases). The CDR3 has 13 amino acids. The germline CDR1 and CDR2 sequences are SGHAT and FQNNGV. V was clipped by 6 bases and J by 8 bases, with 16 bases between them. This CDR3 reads CASSLYPGAGYTF. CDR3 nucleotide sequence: TGTGCCAGCAGTTTATACCCAGGGGCAGGCTACACCTTC. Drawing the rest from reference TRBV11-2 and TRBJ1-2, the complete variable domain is EAGVAQSPRYKIIEKRQSVAFWCNPISGHATLYWYQQILGQGPKLLIQFQNNGVVDDSQLPKDRFSAERLKGVDSTLKIQPAKLEDSAVYLCASSLYPGAGYTFGSGTRLTVV.

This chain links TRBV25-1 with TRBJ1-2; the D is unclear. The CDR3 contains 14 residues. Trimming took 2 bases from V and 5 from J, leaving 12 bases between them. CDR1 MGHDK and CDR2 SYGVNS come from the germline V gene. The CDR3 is CASSEPGVRYGYTF. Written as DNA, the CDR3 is TGTGCCAGCAGTGAACCAGGAGTAAGATATGGCTACACCTTC.

CDR3 bases: TGTGCCAGCAGCTTAGAGGCAGGGGTAGGGAACACTGAAGCTTTCTTT. It encodes CASSLEAGVGNTEAFF. The chain uses TRBV7-9 and TRBJ1-1, with D maybe TRBD1 (6 bases). CDR1 is SEHNR, CDR2 FQNEAQ, per germline (reference sequence). The CDR3 spans 16 residues. V gave up 1 base and J gave up 1 base, with 13 bases separating them.

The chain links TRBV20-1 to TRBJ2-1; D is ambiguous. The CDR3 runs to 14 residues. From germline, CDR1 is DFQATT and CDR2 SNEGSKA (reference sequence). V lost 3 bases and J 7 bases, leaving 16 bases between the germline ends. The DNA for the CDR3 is TGCAGTGCTAGTTGGCAGGCGATCCGTAATGAGCAGTTCTTC. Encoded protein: CSASWQAIRNEQFF.

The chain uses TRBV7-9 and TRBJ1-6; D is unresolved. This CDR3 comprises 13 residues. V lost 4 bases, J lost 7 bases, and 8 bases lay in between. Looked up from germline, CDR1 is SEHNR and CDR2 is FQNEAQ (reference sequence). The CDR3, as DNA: TGTGCCAGCAGCTACGAACGGAATTCACCCCTCCACTTT. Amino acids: CASSYERNSPLHF.

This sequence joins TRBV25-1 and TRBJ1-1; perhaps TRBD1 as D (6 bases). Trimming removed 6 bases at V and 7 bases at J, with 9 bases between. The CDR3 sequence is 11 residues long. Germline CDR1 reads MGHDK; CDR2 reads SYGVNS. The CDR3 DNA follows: TGTGCCAGCAGACAGGGCTATGAAGCTTTCTTT. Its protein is CASRQGYEAFF.

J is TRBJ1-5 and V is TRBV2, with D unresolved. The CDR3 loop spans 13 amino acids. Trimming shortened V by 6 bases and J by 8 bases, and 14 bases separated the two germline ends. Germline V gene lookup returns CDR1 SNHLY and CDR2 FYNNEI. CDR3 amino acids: CASSPNMAEPQHF. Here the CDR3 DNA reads TGTGCCAGCAGCCCGAATATGGCGGAGCCCCAGCATTTT.

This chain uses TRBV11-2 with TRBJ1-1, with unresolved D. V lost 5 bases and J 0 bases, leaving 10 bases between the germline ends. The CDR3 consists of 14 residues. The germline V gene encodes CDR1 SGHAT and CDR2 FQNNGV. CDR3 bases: TGTGCCAGCAGCCATTCGCGGGTGAACACTGAAGCTTTCTTT. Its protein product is CASSHSRVNTEAFF.

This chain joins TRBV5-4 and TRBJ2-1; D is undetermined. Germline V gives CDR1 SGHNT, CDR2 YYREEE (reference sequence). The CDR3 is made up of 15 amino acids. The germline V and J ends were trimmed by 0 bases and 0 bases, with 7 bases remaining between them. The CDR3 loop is CASSLGGSSYNEQFF. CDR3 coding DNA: TGTGCCAGCAGCTTGGGCGGTAGCTCCTACAATGAGCAGTTCTTC. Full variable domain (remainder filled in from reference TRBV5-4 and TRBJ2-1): ETGVTQSPTHLIKTRGQQVTLRCSSQSGHNTVSWYQQALGQGPQFIFQYYREEENGRGNFPPRFSGLQFPNYSSELNVNALELDDSALYLCASSLGGSSYNEQFFGPGTRLTVL.

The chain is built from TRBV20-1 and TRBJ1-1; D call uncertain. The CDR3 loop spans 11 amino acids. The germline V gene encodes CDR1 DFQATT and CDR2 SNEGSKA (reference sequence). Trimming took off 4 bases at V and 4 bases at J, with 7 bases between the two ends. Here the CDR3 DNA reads TGCAGTGCTACACTGGGCACTGAAGCTTTCTTT. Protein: CSATLGTEAFF.

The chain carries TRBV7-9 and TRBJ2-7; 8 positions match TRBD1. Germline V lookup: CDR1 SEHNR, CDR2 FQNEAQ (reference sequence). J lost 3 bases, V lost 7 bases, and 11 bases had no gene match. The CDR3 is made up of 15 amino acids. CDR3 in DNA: TGTGCCAGCACCGACGCCGGGACAGGTGACTACGAGCAGTACTTC. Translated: CASTDAGTGDYEQYF.

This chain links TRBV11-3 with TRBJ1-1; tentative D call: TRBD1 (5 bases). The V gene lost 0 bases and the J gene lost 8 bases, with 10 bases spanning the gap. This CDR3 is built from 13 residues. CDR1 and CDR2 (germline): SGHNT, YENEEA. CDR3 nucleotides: TGTGCCAGCAGCTTAGATCCCGGGGGAGAAGCTTTCTTT. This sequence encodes CASSLDPGGEAFF.

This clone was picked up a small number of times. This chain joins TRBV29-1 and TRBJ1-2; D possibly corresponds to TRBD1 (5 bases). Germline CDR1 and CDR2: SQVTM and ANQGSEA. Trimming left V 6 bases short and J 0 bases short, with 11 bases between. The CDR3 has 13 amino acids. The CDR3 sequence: CSVGKTANYGYTF. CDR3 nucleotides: TGCAGCGTCGGTAAGACAGCTAACTATGGCTACACCTTC.

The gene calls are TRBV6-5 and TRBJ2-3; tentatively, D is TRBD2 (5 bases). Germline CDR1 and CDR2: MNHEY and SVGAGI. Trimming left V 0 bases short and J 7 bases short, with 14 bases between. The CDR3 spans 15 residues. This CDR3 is CASSYSSGRENTQYF. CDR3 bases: TGTGCCAGCAGTTACTCCTCCGGTAGGGAGAATACGCAGTATTTT.

The CDR3 sequence is CASSLAVSGANVLTF. The CDR3 coding sequence is TGTGCCAGCAGCTTAGCCGTCTCCGGGGCCAACGTCCTGACTTTC. The chain couples TRBV7-6 to TRBJ2-6; no clear D gene. Between the trimmed V and J ends, which lost 0 bases and 4 bases, there was a span of 7 bases. This CDR3 region has 15 residues. Germline V gene lookup returns CDR1 SGHVS and CDR2 FNYEAQ.

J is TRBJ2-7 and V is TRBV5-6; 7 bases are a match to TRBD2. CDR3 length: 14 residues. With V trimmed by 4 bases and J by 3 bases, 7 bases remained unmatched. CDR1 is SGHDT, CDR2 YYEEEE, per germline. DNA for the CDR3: TGTGCCAGCAGCCTAAGGCTAGCGGTCTACGAGCAGTACTTC. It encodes CASSLRLAVYEQYF.

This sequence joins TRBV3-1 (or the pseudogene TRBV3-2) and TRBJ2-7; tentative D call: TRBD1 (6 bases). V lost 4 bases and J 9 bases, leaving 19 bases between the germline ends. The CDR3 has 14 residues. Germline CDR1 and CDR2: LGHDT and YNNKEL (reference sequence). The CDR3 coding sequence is TGTGCCAGCAGCCGAACAGGGCTCGAAGCTGTGCAGTACTTC. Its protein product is CASSRTGLEAVQYF.

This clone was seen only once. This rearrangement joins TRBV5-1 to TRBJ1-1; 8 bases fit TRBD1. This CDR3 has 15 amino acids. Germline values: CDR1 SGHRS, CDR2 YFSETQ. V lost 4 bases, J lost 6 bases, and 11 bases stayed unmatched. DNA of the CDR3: TGCGCCAGCAGCCCGAATCAGGGGGCTGGAGCTGAAGCTTTCTTT. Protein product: CASSPNQGAGAEAFF.

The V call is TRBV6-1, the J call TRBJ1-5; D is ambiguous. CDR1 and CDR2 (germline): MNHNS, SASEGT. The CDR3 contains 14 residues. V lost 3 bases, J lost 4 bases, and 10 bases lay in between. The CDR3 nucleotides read TGTGCCAGCAGTGACGGGAGATGGAATCAGCCCCAGCATTTT. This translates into CASSDGRWNQPQHF.

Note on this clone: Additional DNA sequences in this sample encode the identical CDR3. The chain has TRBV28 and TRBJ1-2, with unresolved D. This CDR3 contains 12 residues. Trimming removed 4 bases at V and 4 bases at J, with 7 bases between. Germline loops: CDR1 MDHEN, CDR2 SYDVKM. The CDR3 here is CASSSLGYGYTF. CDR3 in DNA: TGTGCCAGCAGTTCTCTCGGCTATGGCTACACCTTC.

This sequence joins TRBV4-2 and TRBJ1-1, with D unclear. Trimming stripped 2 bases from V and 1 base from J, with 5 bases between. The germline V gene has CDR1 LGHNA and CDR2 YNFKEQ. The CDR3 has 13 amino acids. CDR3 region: CASSQQQNTEAFF. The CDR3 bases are TGTGCCAGCAGCCAACAACAGAACACTGAAGCTTTCTTT.

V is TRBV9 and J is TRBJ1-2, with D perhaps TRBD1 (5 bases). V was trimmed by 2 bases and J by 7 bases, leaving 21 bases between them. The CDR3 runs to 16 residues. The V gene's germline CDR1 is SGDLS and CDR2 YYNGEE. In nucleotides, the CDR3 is TGTGCCAGCAGCGTGGCCCTGCCTGGGACCAATCCTGGCTACACCTTC. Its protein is CASSVALPGTNPGYTF.

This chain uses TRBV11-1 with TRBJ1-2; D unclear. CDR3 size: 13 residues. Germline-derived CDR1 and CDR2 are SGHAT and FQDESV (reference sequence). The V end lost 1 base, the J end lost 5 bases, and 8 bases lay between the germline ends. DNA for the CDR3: TGTGCCAGCAGCTTAGAAGGGTATTATGGCTACACCTTC. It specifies CASSLEGYYGYTF.

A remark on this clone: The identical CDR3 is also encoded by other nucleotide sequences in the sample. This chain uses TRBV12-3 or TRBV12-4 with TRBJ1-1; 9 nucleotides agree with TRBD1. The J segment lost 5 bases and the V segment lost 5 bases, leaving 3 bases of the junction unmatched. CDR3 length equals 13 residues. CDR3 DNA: TGTGCCAGCAGTCGGACAGGGGATACTGAAGCTTTCTTT. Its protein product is CASSRTGDTEAFF.

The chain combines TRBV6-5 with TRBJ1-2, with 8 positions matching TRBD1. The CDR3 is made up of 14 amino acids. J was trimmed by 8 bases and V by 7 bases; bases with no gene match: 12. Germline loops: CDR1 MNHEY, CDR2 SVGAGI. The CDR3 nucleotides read TGTGCCAGCACGCCAGGGGGCCTCCGAGGCGGCTACACCTTC. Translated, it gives CASTPGGLRGGYTF.

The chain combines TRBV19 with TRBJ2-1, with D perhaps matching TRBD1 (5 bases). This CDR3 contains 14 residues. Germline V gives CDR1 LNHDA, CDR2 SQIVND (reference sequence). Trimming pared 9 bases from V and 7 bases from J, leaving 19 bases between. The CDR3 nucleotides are TGTGCCAGCCTTCAGGTAGGGGAAAGGAATGAGCAGTTCTTC. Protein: CASLQVGERNEQFF.